The T cell receptor (beta chain) described here comes from a study of CD8 T cells in Susac syndrome. RNA was extracted with the RNeasy kit, and a quantity of about 0.45 to 1 ug was reverse transcribed using random hexamers. TCRdb reprocessed the immunoSEQ multiplex PCR reads via MiXCR and lists one record per CDR3 protein. In the table there are roughly 190,000 distinct CDR3 sequences, roughly 95% of which are singletons. The TCR sequence derives from a human donor in good health. Sequenced: CD4+ T cells from PBMCs.

The CDR3 DNA is TGTGCCAGCAGTTTAGATCCCACTCAGCCCCAGCATTTT. Translation gives CASSLDPTQPQHF. The V gene is TRBV28, the J gene TRBJ1-5; D gene ambiguous. Trimming took 2 bases from V and 6 from J, leaving 8 bases between them. Per germline, CDR1 MDHEN and CDR2 SYDVKM. This CDR3 spans 13 amino acids.